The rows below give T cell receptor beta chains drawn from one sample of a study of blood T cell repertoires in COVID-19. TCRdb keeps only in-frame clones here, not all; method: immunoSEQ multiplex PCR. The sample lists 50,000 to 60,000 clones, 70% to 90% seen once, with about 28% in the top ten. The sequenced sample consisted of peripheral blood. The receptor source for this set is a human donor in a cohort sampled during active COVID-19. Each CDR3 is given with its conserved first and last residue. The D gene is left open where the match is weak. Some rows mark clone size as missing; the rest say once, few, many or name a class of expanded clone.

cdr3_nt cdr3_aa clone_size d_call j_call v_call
TGTGCCAGTAGTATGGGACTAGCAGACGTTGGCGAGGATACGCAGTATTTT CASSMGLADVGEDTQYF - TRBD2 TRBJ2-3 TRBV19
TGTGCCAGTAGTTTTGGCGGGGGCAATGAGCAGTTCTTC CASSFGGGNEQFF once TRBD2 TRBJ2-1 TRBV19
TGTGCCAGCAGCTTAGGTGATAGCCGGCTCACCGGGGAGCTGTTTTTT CASSLGDSRLTGELFF - - TRBJ2-2 TRBV7-9
TGTGCCAGCAGACCCGGACAGGGGGCAACGGGACAGTACTTC CASRPGQGATGQYF - TRBD1 TRBJ2-7 TRBV28
TGCGCCAGCAGCTCCGGGACTGCCGAAAAACTGTTTTTT CASSSGTAEKLFF - - TRBJ1-4 TRBV5-1
TGTGCCAGTAAGGAACGGTTGGGCAACGGGGATGAAAAACTGTTTTTT CASKERLGNGDEKLFF once - TRBJ1-4 TRBV19
TGTGCCAGCAGCTTAGATCAGGGGCGGGATACGCAGTATTTT CASSLDQGRDTQYF - - TRBJ2-3 TRBV7-3
TGTGCCAGCAGCCCACAGGGGATCGGGGAGCTGTTTTTT CASSPQGIGELFF - TRBD1 TRBJ2-2 TRBV5-4
TGTGCCAGCAGCCAAGATAAGGGGGGGCTAGCCCACAATGAGCAGTTCTTC CASSQDKGGLAHNEQFF - - TRBJ2-1 TRBV3-1/TRBV3-2
TGTGCCTGGAGTTACACAGATACGCAGTATTTT CAWSYTDTQYF once - TRBJ2-3 TRBV30
TGTGCCAGCAGTTTGACAGGAAACAATCAGCCCCAGCATTTT CASSLTGNNQPQHF - - TRBJ1-5 TRBV6-2/TRBV6-3
TGTGCCAGCAGTCCACGGGGGGGAGGGATTAGCAATCAGCCCCAGCATTTT CASSPRGGGISNQPQHF once - TRBJ1-5 TRBV28
TGTGCCAGTAGTGTAACAGGGGGCGCGTTGACCGGGGAGCTGTTTTTT CASSVTGGALTGELFF - TRBD1 TRBJ2-2 TRBV19
TGTGCCAGCAGCCACGACACAGGGTTTAACACTGAAGCTTTCTTT CASSHDTGFNTEAFF - - TRBJ1-1 TRBV5-6
TGTGCCAGCAGTTTACAGGGGCCGAACACTGAAGCTTTCTTT CASSLQGPNTEAFF - TRBD1 TRBJ1-1 TRBV2
TGTGCCAGCAGCGTAGCTCCAAGCAATAATTCACCCCTCCACTTT CASSVAPSNNSPLHF - - TRBJ1-6 TRBV9
TGTGCCTGGAGTGTACAAAGGGACAGACTTAGCAATCAGCCCCAGCATTTT CAWSVQRDRLSNQPQHF once TRBD1 TRBJ1-5 TRBV30
TGTGCCAGCAGCGTAGGGAGCTCCAACTACAATGAGCAGTTCTTC CASSVGSSNYNEQFF - - TRBJ2-1 TRBV9
TGTGCCAGCAGCTTAGATTTTGGGGGGGGCACTGAAGCTTTCTTT CASSLDFGGGTEAFF - - TRBJ1-1 TRBV11-3
TGTGCCAGCAGCCAAGAGGCCCGCCAAAGCTCCTACAATGAGCAGTTCTTC CASSQEARQSSYNEQFF - - TRBJ2-1 TRBV4-2
TGTGCCAGCAGCCAAGCAGGACAGCAAAACATTCAGTACTTC CASSQAGQQNIQYF - - TRBJ2-4 TRBV3-1/TRBV3-2
TGTGCCAGTAGTACCCCGGGACTAGCGACCGGGGAGCTGTTTTTT CASSTPGLATGELFF - TRBD2 TRBJ2-2 TRBV19
TGCGCCAGCAGCCGGGACAGGGGTGACGAGCAGTACTTC CASSRDRGDEQYF - TRBD1 TRBJ2-7 TRBV5-1
TGTGCCAGCAGCGAGGGGGGGGGCTACACAGATACGCAGTATTTT CASSEGGGYTDTQYF - - TRBJ2-3 TRBV27
TGTGCCAGCAGCTCCGACCAGGGTCCAAGGACAGATACGCAGTATTTT CASSSDQGPRTDTQYF - - TRBJ2-3 TRBV5-6
TGTGCCAGCAGTTACCCCGGCCGGGGGGCCATCACAGATACGCAGTATTTT CASSYPGRGAITDTQYF - - TRBJ2-3 TRBV6-2/TRBV6-3